Following are 3 T cell receptor beta chains from one sample sequenced in a study of T cells after yellow fever vaccination. A single record per CDR3 protein comes from TCRdb applying MiXCR to the 5' RACE reads. Of 350,000 to 450,000 distinct CDR3 sequences listed, about 19% are singletons. The source material was PBMCs, sampled before the yellow fever booster vaccination. The receptor set was obtained from a man between 18 and 35 years old who received the YFV17D yellow fever vaccine.

This clonotype was seen only a few times. Here the CDR3 reads CSVVRGRETQYF. In DNA, the CDR3 is TGCAGCGTGGTCAGGGGGAGGGAGACCCAGTACTTC. The V gene is TRBV29-1, the J gene TRBJ2-5; possibly TRBD1 for D (7 bases). Trimming shortened V by 6 bases and J by 5 bases, and 13 bases separated the two germline ends. Germline V CDR1 and CDR2: SQVTM, ANQGSEA. The CDR3 is made up of 12 amino acids.

This clonotype has just a few counts. This CDR3 is CASSPPGQGLGYTF. Here the CDR3 DNA reads TGTGCCAGCAGTCCCCCGGGACAGGGACTTGGCTACACCTTC. The chain has TRBV27 and TRBJ1-2; 9 nucleotides match TRBD1. Trimming cost V 5 bases and J 7 bases; bases outside gene matches: 8. Germline CDR1 MNHEY, CDR2 SMNVEV (reference sequence). The CDR3 consists of 14 residues.

There are a few counts of this clonotype. V usage is TRBV4-2 and J usage is TRBJ2-2; D is perhaps TRBD2 (6 bases). The CDR3 consists of 15 residues. Trimming left V 3 bases short and J 3 bases short, with 11 bases between. Per germline, CDR1 LGHNA and CDR2 YNFKEQ. For the CDR3, the DNA is TGTGCCAGCAGCCAGGGGCGGGACTACACCGGGGAGCTGTTTTTT. It is translated as CASSQGRDYTGELFF.